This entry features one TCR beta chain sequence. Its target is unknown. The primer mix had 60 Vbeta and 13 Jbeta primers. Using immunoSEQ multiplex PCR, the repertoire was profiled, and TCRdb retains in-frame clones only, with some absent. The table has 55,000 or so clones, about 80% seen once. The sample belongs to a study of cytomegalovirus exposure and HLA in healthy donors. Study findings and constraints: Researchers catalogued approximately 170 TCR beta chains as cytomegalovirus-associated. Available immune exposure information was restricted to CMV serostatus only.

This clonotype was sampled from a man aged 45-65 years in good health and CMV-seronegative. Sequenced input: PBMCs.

CDR3 region: CTSSQVRSGVSCEQYF. The CDR3 coding sequence is TGCACCAGCAGCCAAGTGAGGAGCGGGGTCTCTTGCGAGCAGTACTTC. The V and J genes are TRBV1 and TRBJ2-7; TRBD2, the table's D call, lacks a check against the DNA. TRBV1 is labeled a pseudogene. This CDR3 has 16 amino acids.